This T cell receptor beta chain appears in the sequencing data of a study of T cells in Graves' hyperthyroidism and ophthalmopathy (dated by TCRdb to about 2019). About the full investigation: Peripheral blood was collected at initial diagnosis, before any treatment. After blood sampling, hyperthyroidism patients were treated with methimazole at a starting dose of 30 mg daily, and ophthalmopathy patients were treated with high-dose intravenous methylprednisolone. An independent validation cohort of fewer than 20 hyperthyroidism patients and about 15 patients who later progressed to ophthalmopathy tested prospective prediction of ophthalmopathy. Thyroid tissue and blood T-cell repertoires from more than 5 Graves' hyperthyroidism patients were also compared in the study. A discovery cohort of roughly 100 patients, roughly 43 with Graves' ophthalmopathy and about 58 with stable Graves' hyperthyroidism, was used to find distinguishing TCR V-J signatures. The 75 to 100 discovery patients were divided at random into training and test sets in a 7:3 ratio. The paper reports TCR Vbeta CDR3 sequencing of 130 to 150 peripheral blood samples: fewer than 50 ophthalmopathy, fewer than 80 hyperthyroidism and approximately 17 progressor patients. What the authors observed across the whole study: In validation, the model predicted progression to ophthalmopathy with 55% to 71% sensitivity and approximately 72% specificity, a median of 6.5 months before onset. Most expanded thyroid clonotypes (frequency above 0.001) were also detected in blood, suggesting blood repertoires may reflect thyroid immune responses. Sample size was not statistically predetermined, and blinding of investigators to group allocation was not performed. Ophthalmopathy was separated from stable hyperthyroidism by a 13 V-J signature model, with 87.88% sensitivity and just over 81% specificity obtained in cross-validation and 80%/75% obtained in testing.

The TCR beta CDR3 regions were amplified from the RNA transcripts. A first-round RT-PCR of the TCR CDR3 used the HTBI primer set with the Qiagen OneStep RT-PCR kit. Libraries were constructed in a second round of multiplex PCR, after which size selection and purification were carried out. Sequencing of the libraries was done on an Illumina HiSeq2000 using paired-end 100 bp reads. As for how the authors treated the data: SOAPnuke was used to process the raw data, throwing out any read that contained adapters or uncalled bases, had a mean Phred below 15, or lacked an exact constant-primer or identifier match. High-quality paired reads were merged using COPE v1.2.5, and each unique nucleotide sequence was defined as a clonotype. MiTCR v1.1 was used to align clonotypes to the IMGT TRBV, TRBD and TRBJ reference segments. The analysis included only V-J combinations with a frequency above 0.0001, which together covered 99% to 99.2% of the repertoires. The TCS score was defined as F50 (clonal expansion) divided by E x V (chaos), with BLOSUM62-based TCRdist calculated between CDR3 peptides within each V-J. Welch's t-statistics and random forest reduced 450 to 600 V-J features to fewer than 15, which were used in a naive Bayes classifier (R e1071). TCRdb trimmed public reads at Q25 via fastp, called clones via MiXCR and kept in-frame beta chains. Rows with one shared CDR3 protein collapse into an entry with the most common genes and DNA. For this entry, the V and J calls and clone size follow TCRdb and not the study's own pipeline. The sample table records some 600,000 distinct CDR3 sequences; approximately 15% of these occur just once. The ten largest clones take up under 7% of the sample.

The hyperthyroidism patients were between 18 and 65 years old and newly diagnosed, with a disease duration of less than 2 months. Patients with uncontrolled infections, other autoimmune diseases, pregnancy or lactation were excluded. Diagnoses were established on the basis of clinical symptoms, serum thyroxine and TRAb, thyroid ultrasound, and orbital computed tomography. Blood from progressor patients was collected at the time of first diagnosis with hyperthyroidism, before any ophthalmopathy symptoms had appeared. PBMCs were separated from approximately 9.9 ml of fresh peripheral blood using Ficoll-Paque density gradient centrifugation. Progressor patients were first diagnosed with Graves' hyperthyroidism and then developed ophthalmopathy during follow-up. Trizol reagent was used to extract total RNA, and RNA quality was then checked on an Agilent 2100 Bioanalyzer. There are 16 amino acids in the CDR3, from cysteine to phenylalanine inclusive. The retained sequence is limited to the CDR3, 48 bases, with the frame set at the first base. As encoded in the germline V gene, CDR1 is MNHEY while CDR2 is SVGAGI.

A word on this clonotype: Which antigen it targets is not known. Relative to the germline gene, one junction end is altered; a read error may explain this.

The V and J segments used are TRBV6-5 and TRBJ2-1; 9 junctional bases match TRBD1. This receptor was taken from a woman in her twenties or thirties with Graves' hyperthyroidism that later progressed to Graves' ophthalmopathy. The sequenced sample consisted of blood. The CDR3 loop reads CASSYGLGQGSHEQIF. The sequenced DNA: TGTGCCAGCAGTTACGGGTTGGGACAGGGTTCTCATGAGCAGATCTTC.